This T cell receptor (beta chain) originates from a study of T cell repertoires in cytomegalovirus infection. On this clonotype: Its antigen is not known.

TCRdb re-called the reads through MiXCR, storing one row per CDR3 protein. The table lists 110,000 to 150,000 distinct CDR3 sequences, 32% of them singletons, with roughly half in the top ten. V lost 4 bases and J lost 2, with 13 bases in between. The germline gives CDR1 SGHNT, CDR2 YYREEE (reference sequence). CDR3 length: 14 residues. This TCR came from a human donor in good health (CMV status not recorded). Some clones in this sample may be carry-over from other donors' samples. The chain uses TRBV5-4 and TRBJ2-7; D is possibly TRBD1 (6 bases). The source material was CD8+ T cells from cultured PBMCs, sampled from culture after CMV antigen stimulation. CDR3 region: CASSPSGQPYEQYF. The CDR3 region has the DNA TGTGCCAGCAGCCCCAGCGGACAGCCCTACGAGCAGTACTTC.